These 20 T cell receptor beta chains originate from one sample sequenced in a study of naive CD8 T cells in extremely preterm neonates. Clones were read by immunoSEQ multiplex PCR, and TCRdb kept only the in-frame ones, dropping some. Of 5,500 to 9,000 clones in the sample, more than 95% were seen once. Sequenced: naive CD8+ T cells from blood. These receptors were collected from a human donor in good health.

The rearrangement uses TRBV2 and TRBJ2-7; TRBD1 matches at 8 bases. V lost 6 bases, J lost 6 bases, and 10 bases stayed unmatched. The germline CDR1 and CDR2 sequences are SNHLY and FYNNEI. The CDR3 covers 14 residues. CDR3 region: CASSYTGGRGEQYF. CDR3 sequence (DNA): TGTGCCAGCAGCTACACAGGGGGAAGAGGCGAGCAGTACTTC. The whole variable domain, remainder taken from reference TRBV2 and TRBJ2-7, is EPEVTQTPSHQVTQMGQEVILRCVPISNHLYFYWYRQILGQKVEFLVSFYNNEISEKSEIFDDQFSVERPDGSNFTLKIRSTKLEDSAMYFCASSYTGGRGEQYFGPGTRLTVT.

The CDR3 nucleotides are TGTGCCAGCAGCGTTGGACAGGGGTTCTCCTACGAGCAGTACTTC. Its translation: CASSVGQGFSYEQYF. The chain employs TRBV9 and TRBJ2-7, with 9 positions matching TRBD1. Germline V gives CDR1 SGDLS, CDR2 YYNGEE. The CDR3 sequence is 15 residues long. J was trimmed by 0 bases and V by 2 bases; bases with no gene match: 3.

The chain is built from TRBV7-2 and TRBJ1-1, with D perhaps matching TRBD1 (5 bases). The CDR3 runs 15 residues. Germline V lookup: CDR1 SGHTA, CDR2 FQGNSA. V lost 4 bases and J 5 bases, leaving 17 bases between the germline ends. CDR3 nucleotides: TGTGCCAGCAGCTATAGGAGGGGCGGTAAAACTGAAGCTTTCTTT. Its translation: CASSYRRGGKTEAFF.

This clone was seen just once. This chain joins TRBV4-3 and TRBJ1-3, with a weak D call TRBD1 (5 bases). From germline, CDR1 is LGHNA and CDR2 YSLEER. The CDR3 length is 15 residues. Trimming cost V 0 bases and J 3 bases, with 9 bases left between them. This chain's CDR3 is CASSQEKRGGNTIYF. CDR3 coding DNA: TGCGCCAGCAGCCAAGAAAAAAGGGGTGGAAACACCATATATTTT.

The CDR3 sequence: CASSPGQGVKIEKLFF. The CDR3 coding sequence is TGTGCCAGCAGTCCGGGACAGGGTGTGAAGATTGAAAAACTGTTTTTT. The V and J genes are TRBV27 and TRBJ1-4, with TRBD1 matching 9 bases. Germline-derived CDR1 and CDR2 are MNHEY and SMNVEV (reference sequence). This CDR3 has 16 amino acids. V dropped 5 bases and J dropped 7; count of bases not matched to a gene: 11.

This rearrangement joins TRBV13 to TRBJ2-7; D possibly corresponds to TRBD1 (6 bases). The CDR3 has 16 amino acids. Germline V lookup: CDR1 PRHDT, CDR2 FYEKMQ (reference sequence). Between the trimmed V and J ends, which lost 8 bases and 3 bases, there was a span of 23 bases. The chain's CDR3 is CASSPSGQKGHYEQYF. For the CDR3, the DNA is TGTGCCAGCTCACCATCGGGACAAAAGGGCCACTACGAGCAGTACTTC.

The chain links TRBV9 to TRBJ1-1, with 8 nucleotides matching TRBD1. The CDR3 sequence is 15 residues long. V lost 3 bases and J lost 5; bases outside the gene matches: 9. From germline, CDR1 is SGDLS and CDR2 YYNGEE. CDR3 in amino acids: CASSALTGVGTEAFF. Here the CDR3 DNA reads TGTGCCAGCAGCGCCCTGACAGGGGTAGGAACTGAAGCTTTCTTT.

V is TRBV4-1 and J is TRBJ1-1, with D unclear. The V end lost 1 base, the J end lost 6 bases, and 9 bases lay between the germline ends. This CDR3 contains 13 residues. Germline V CDR1 and CDR2: MGHRA, YSYEKL. The CDR3 spells CASSQGSGAEAFF. Here the CDR3 DNA reads TGCGCCAGCAGCCAAGGATCGGGAGCTGAAGCTTTCTTT.

This chain joins TRBV10-3 and TRBJ1-2; 7 bases map to TRBD1. The CDR3 length is 16 residues. The J segment lost 4 bases and the V segment lost 3 bases, leaving 11 bases of the junction unmatched. Germline values: CDR1 ENHRY, CDR2 SYGVKD. The CDR3: CAISEQYRGGGYGYTF. The CDR3 nucleotides are TGTGCCATCAGTGAACAATACAGGGGAGGAGGCTATGGCTACACCTTC.

This clone was counted once. This rearrangement joins TRBV19 to TRBJ2-1, with D maybe TRBD2 (5 bases). V was cut by 3 bases and J by 8 bases, with 11 bases left in between. Per the germline V gene, CDR1 is LNHDA and CDR2 is SQIVND (reference sequence). The CDR3 consists of 13 residues. The CDR3 bases are TGTGCCAGTAGTATGGGGTCCGGGGATGAGCAGTTCTTC. This translates into CASSMGSGDEQFF.

The V and J genes are TRBV7-9 and TRBJ1-6; 10 positions match TRBD1. The CDR3 covers 16 residues. The V gene's germline CDR1 is SEHNR and CDR2 FQNEAQ (reference sequence). J was trimmed by 3 bases and V by 5 bases; bases with no gene match: 4. The CDR3 is CASSTRTGGYNSPLHF. The CDR3 DNA follows: TGTGCCAGCAGCACGCGGACAGGGGGCTATAATTCACCCCTCCACTTT.

The V and J genes are TRBV28 and TRBJ2-7; 16 nucleotides align to TRBD2. Germline CDR1 reads MDHEN; CDR2 reads SYDVKM. The length of the CDR3 is 18 residues. The V gene end was trimmed by 4 bases and the J gene end by 7 bases; junction bases not matched to a gene: 13. CDR3 nucleotides: TGTGCCAGCAGTTCACCGGGACTAGCGGGGGGGGACCTATGGGAGCAGTACTTC. Protein product: CASSSPGLAGGDLWEQYF.

A single count supports this clone. V and J are TRBV11-2 and TRBJ1-5, with D maybe TRBD1 (6 bases). Germline CDR1 and CDR2: SGHAT and FQNNGV. V shed 1 base and J shed 3 bases, with 7 bases lying between them. The CDR3 covers 14 residues. Written as DNA, the CDR3 is TGTGCCAGCAGCTTAGCAGGGGCCAATCAGCCCCAGCATTTT. Translated: CASSLAGANQPQHF.

The chain carries TRBV30 and TRBJ2-7; the match to TRBD1 covers 9 bases. Germline V gene sequence: CDR1 GTSNPN, CDR2 SVGIG (reference sequence). Losses at the gene ends were 5 bases for V and 5 bases for J; bases not matched to a gene: 10. The CDR3 sequence is 14 residues long. The CDR3: CAWAKGQGMNEQYF. The CDR3 DNA reads as TGTGCCTGGGCCAAAGGACAGGGGATGAACGAGCAGTACTTC.

The table lists this clone with a count of one. The chain uses TRBV28 and TRBJ1-1, with D unresolved. This CDR3 contains 14 residues. Germline CDR1 MDHEN, CDR2 SYDVKM. V gave up 4 bases and J gave up 8 bases, with 17 bases separating them. CDR3 bases: TGTGCCAGCAGTTCATTAGCTTCCTCCGCAGAAGCTTTCTTT. Its protein product is CASSSLASSAEAFF.

This chain links TRBV4-2 with TRBJ2-2; D remains ambiguous. CDR1 is LGHNA, CDR2 YNFKEQ, per germline. The V end lost 4 bases, the J end lost 8 bases, and 11 bases lay between the germline ends. The CDR3 is 13 amino acids. DNA of the CDR3: TGTGCCAGCAGCCGCAAAGAGGCTGGGGAGCTGTTTTTT. As protein: CASSRKEAGELFF.

The chain employs TRBV4-1 and TRBJ1-6, with D perhaps matching TRBD1 (5 bases). Deletions cut 0 bases from V and 6 bases from J, with 9 bases between. The CDR3 sequence is 15 residues long. From germline, CDR1 is MGHRA and CDR2 YSYEKL. The CDR3 sequence: CASSQETVINSPLHF. CDR3 coding DNA: TGCGCCAGCAGCCAAGAGACAGTGATTAATTCACCCCTCCACTTT.

The V gene is TRBV5-4, the J gene TRBJ1-3; D gene unclear. Trimming pared 0 bases from V and 4 bases from J, leaving 17 bases between. The germline V gene encodes CDR1 SGHNT and CDR2 YYREEE (reference sequence). This CDR3 is 17 amino acids long. The CDR3 DNA sequence: TGTGCCAGCAGCTTGGGGCCCCAGGTGGTTGGCGGAAACACCATATATTTT. Amino acid sequence: CASSLGPQVVGGNTIYF.

The count of this clone is one. The CDR3 region is CASLSRGVDSTDTQYF. The CDR3 nucleotides read TGTGCCAGCCTATCCCGGGGGGTGGACAGCACAGATACGCAGTATTTT. This sequence joins TRBV11-2 and TRBJ2-3; 7 bases map to TRBD2. V lost 8 bases, J lost 0 bases, and 11 bases stayed unmatched. The CDR3 has 16 amino acids. Germline V CDR1 and CDR2: SGHAT, FQNNGV.

This clone appeared once. The V call is TRBV6-5, the J call TRBJ1-2, with D unclear. The germline V and J ends were trimmed by 2 bases and 8 bases, with 9 bases remaining between them. Germline CDR1 is MNHEY and CDR2 is SVGAGI. This CDR3 spans 12 amino acids. The CDR3 here is CASSYGGEGYTF. DNA of the CDR3: TGTGCCAGCAGTTACGGTGGGGAGGGCTACACCTTC.